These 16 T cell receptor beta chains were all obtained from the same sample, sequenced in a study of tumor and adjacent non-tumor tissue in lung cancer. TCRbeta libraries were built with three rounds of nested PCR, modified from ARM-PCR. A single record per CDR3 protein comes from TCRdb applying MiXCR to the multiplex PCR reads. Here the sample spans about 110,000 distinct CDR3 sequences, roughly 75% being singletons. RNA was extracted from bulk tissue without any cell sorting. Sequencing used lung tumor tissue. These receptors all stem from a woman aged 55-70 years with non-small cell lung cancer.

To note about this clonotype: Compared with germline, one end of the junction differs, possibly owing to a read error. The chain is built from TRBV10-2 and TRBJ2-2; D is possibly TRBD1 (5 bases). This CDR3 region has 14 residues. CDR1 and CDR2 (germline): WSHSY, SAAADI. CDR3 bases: TGCGCCGGCAGGGTAGGGGCGAACACCGGGGAGCTGTTTTTT. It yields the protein CAGRVGANTGELFF.

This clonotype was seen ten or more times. CDR3 loop: CASIRSQGPDTQYF. For the CDR3, the DNA is TGTGCCAGCATCCGAAGTCAGGGGCCAGATACGCAGTATTTT. The rearrangement joins TRBV6-1 to TRBJ2-3; D perhaps matches TRBD1 (6 bases). This CDR3 is built from 14 residues. Germline CDR1 is MNHNS and CDR2 is SASEGT. V was clipped by 7 bases and J by 4 bases, with 15 bases between them.

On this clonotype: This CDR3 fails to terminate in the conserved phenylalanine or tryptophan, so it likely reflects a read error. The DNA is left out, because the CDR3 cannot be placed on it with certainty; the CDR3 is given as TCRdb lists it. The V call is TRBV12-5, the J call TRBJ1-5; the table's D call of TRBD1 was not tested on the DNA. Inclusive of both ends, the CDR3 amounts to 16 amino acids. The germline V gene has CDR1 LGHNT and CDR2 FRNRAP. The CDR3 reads CASGGQLFNSNQPQHY.

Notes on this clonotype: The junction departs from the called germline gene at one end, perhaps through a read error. In DNA, the CDR3 is TGTGCCAGCAGCTTAAATTCGGGGAGAGACAGTGAAGCTTTTTTT. Translation gives CASSLNSGRDSEAFF. The chain employs TRBV11-3 and TRBJ1-1; maybe TRBD1 (5 bases). CDR1 and CDR2 (germline): SGHNT, YENEEA. This CDR3 has 15 residues.

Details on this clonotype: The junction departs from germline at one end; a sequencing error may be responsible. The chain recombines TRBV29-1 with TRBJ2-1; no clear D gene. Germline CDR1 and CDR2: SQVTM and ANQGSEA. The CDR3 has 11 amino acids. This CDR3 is CSFESRGEQFF. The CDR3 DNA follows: TGCAGCTTTGAAAGTAGAGGTGAGCAGTTCTTC.

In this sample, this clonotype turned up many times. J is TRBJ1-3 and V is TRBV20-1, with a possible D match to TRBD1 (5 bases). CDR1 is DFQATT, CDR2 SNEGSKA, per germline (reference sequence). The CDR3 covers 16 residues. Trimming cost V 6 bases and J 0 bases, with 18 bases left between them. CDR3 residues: CSAYHGGRGSGNTIYF. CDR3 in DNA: TGCAGTGCCTACCACGGGGGACGGGGCTCTGGAAACACCATATATTTT.

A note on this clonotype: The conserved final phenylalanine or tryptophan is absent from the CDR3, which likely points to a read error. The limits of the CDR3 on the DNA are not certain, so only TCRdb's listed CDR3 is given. This chain's CDR3 is CASSLGRFGSPIHI. The chain carries TRBV11-2 and TRBJ1-6. The CDR3 has 14 residues if both end residues are counted. CDR1 SGHAT and CDR2 FQNNGV come from the germline V gene.

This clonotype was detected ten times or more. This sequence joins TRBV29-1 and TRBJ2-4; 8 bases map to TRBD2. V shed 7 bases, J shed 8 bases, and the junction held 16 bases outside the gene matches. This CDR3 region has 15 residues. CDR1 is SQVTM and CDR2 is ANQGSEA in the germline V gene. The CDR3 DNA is TGCAGCGCTCTCAAACCGGGACTAGAGGGAGACATTCAGTACTTC. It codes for CSALKPGLEGDIQYF. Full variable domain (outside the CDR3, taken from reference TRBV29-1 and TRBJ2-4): SAVISQKPSRDICQRGTSLTIQCQVDSQVTMMFWYRQQPGQSLTLIATANQGSEATYESGFVIDKFPISRPNLTFSTLTVSNMSPEDSSIYLCSALKPGLEGDIQYFGAGTRLSVL.

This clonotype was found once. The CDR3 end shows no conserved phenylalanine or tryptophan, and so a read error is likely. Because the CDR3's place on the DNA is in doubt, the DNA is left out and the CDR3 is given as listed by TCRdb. The CDR3 region is CASSGQGVGTNELFI. The V gene is TRBV12-3 or TRBV12-4, the J gene TRBJ2-1; TRBD1, the D gene given by the table, was not confirmed from the DNA. The CDR3 comprises 15 residues, both ends counted.

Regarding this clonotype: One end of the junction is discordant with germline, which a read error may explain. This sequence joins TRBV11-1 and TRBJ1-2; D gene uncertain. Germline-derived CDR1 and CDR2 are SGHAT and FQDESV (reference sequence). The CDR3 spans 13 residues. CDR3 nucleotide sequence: TGTACCAGTAGCGAAAGCGGGTTTATGGCTAACACCTTC. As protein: CTSSESGFMANTF.

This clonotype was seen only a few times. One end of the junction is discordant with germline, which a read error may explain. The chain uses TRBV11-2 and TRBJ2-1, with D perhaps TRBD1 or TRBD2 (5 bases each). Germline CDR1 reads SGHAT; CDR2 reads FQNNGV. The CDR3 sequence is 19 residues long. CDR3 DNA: TGTGCCAGCAGATTAGGAGTTAAATTGGCAGGGAGCTCCTATAATGAGCAGTTCTTC. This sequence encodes CASRLGVKLAGSSYNEQFF.

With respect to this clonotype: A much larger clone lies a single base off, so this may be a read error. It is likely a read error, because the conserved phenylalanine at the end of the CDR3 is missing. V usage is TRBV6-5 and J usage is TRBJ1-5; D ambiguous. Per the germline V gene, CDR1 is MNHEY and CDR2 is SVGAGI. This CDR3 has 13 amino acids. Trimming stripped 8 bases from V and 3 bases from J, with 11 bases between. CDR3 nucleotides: TGTGCCAGCTCCCTGGGGTCCAATCAGCCCCAGCATTCT. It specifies CASSLGSNQPQHS.

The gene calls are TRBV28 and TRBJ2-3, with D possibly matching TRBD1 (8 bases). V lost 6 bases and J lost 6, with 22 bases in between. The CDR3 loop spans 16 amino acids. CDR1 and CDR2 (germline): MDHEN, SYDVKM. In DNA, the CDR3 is TGTGCCAGCAGCTCGCTGGAGGACAGGGAGGGCGATACGCAGTATTTT. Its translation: CASSSLEDREGDTQYF.

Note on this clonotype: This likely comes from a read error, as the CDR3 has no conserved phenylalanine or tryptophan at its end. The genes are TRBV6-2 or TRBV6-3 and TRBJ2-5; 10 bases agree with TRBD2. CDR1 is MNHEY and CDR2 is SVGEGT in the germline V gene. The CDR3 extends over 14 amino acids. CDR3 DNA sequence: TGTGCCAGTAGTTATATAGCGGGAGGAGAGACCCAGTACTCC. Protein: CASSYIAGGETQYS.

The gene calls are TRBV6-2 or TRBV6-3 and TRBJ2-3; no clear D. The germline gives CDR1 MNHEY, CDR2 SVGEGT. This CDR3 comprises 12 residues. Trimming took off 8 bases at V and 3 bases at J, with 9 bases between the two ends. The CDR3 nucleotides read TGTGCCAGCCGTCTATCGACAGATACGCAGTATTTT. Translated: CASRLSTDTQYF.

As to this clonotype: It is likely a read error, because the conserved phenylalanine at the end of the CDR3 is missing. As DNA, the CDR3 is TGTGCCGGCAGCTTAGGGAGTTCATGGCAGCCCCAGCATTTA. This encodes CAGSLGSSWQPQHL. The rearrangement uses TRBV11-2 and TRBJ1-5, with D uncertain. This CDR3 contains 14 residues. From germline, CDR1 is SGHAT and CDR2 FQNNGV.